This TCR beta chain was recovered during a study of cytomegalovirus exposure and HLA in healthy donors. General observations from the study: A few CMV-associated chains proved CMV antigen-specific in vitro.

TCRdb's copy holds only in-frame clones and misses some; the assay was immunoSEQ multiplex PCR. The table includes approximately 260,000 clones, approximately 86% detected once. Germline V gene lookup returns CDR1 SNHLY and CDR2 FYNNEI. The CDR3 totals 15 residues. V lost 5 bases, J lost 6 bases, and 18 bases lay in between. In regard to this clone: Its antigen remains unknown.

The clonotype was recovered from a young woman in good health and CMV-seronegative. The sample taken for sequencing was PBMCs. This chain joins TRBV2 and TRBJ2-3, with a weak D call TRBD1 (6 bases). Here the CDR3 reads CASSHEGQPMDTQYF. DNA for the CDR3: TGTGCCAGCAGTCATGAAGGACAGCCCATGGATACGCAGTATTTT.